Given below is one T cell receptor (beta chain) in context. What it recognizes is unknown. This sample stems from a study of T-cell reconstitution after alpha-beta-depleted transplantation in children. General study findings and limits: At one year after transplant, newly produced T cells mostly accounted for T-cell counts and diversity.

Germline CDR1 reads LGHDT; CDR2 reads YNNKEL (reference sequence). Trimming took 4 bases from V and 8 from J; bases not matched to a gene: 9. The CDR3 sequence is 14 residues long. The authors prepared the TCRbeta library with unique molecular identifiers. Each CDR3 protein gets one entry after TCRdb re-called the PCR reads with MiXCR. This table holds fewer than 700,000 distinct CDR3 sequences, 10% to 15% found once. The V gene is TRBV3-1, the J gene TRBJ1-2; 8 bases are a match to TRBD1. The sequences come from PBMCs, mostly from graft donor cells, collected 360 days after TCRalphabeta/CD19-depleted stem cell transplant. The receptor's source is a male patient under 18 who had a stem cell transplant for acute myeloid leukemia, so the T cells may come from the graft donor. CDR3 bases: TGTGCCAGCAGCCCCGGACAGGGAGTAAGGGGCTACACCTTC. It codes for CASSPGQGVRGYTF.